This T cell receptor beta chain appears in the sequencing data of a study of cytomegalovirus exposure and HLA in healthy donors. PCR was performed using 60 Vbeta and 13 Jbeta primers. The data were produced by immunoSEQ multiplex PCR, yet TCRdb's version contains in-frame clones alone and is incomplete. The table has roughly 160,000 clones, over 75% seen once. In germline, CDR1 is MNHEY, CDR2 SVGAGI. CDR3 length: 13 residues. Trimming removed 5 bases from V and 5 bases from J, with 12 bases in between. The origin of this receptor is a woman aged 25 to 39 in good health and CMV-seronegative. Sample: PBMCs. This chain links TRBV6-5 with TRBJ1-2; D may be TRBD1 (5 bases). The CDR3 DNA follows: TGTGCCAGCAGTAAGGGGCGTTTGTATGGCTACACCTTC. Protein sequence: CASSKGRLYGYTF.